The 20 T cell receptor beta chains in this list originate from one sample, sequenced in a study of technical replicates of blood from several donors. Generated by immunoSEQ multiplex PCR, the TCRdb table keeps only in-frame clones and is missing some. The table shows 81,000 or so clones, with 96% occurring only once. The sequenced sample consisted of T cells isolated from PBMCs. The receptor set was obtained from a human donor in good health.

This chain uses TRBV6-4 with TRBJ2-1; D may be TRBD2 (6 bases). This CDR3 has 14 amino acids. In germline, CDR1 is MRHNA, CDR2 SNTAGT. Trimming stripped 4 bases from V and 7 bases from J, with 14 bases between. CDR3 amino acids: CASSATGTLNEQFF. In nucleotides, the CDR3 is TGTGCCAGCAGTGCGACCGGGACTCTTAATGAGCAGTTCTTC.

The chain joins TRBV5-5 to TRBJ1-2; D not resolved. The V end lost 0 bases, the J end lost 2 bases, and 8 bases lay between the germline ends. Per germline, CDR1 SGHKS and CDR2 YYEKEE (reference sequence). The CDR3 has 14 amino acids. CDR3 in amino acids: CASSLAALNYGYTF. The CDR3 nucleotides read TGTGCCAGCAGCTTGGCCGCACTCAACTATGGCTACACCTTC.

This sequence joins TRBV27 and TRBJ2-1, with a possible D match to TRBD2 (6 bases). Per germline, CDR1 MNHEY and CDR2 SMNVEV (reference sequence). V dropped 3 bases and J dropped 0 bases, with 12 bases sitting between them. The CDR3 length is 16 residues. The CDR3 nucleotides read TGTGCCAGCAGTTTTATAGCGGTGAGCTCCTACAATGAGCAGTTCTTC. It yields the protein CASSFIAVSSYNEQFF.

The chain combines TRBV4-1 with TRBJ2-7; D gene unclear. The CDR3 sequence is 12 residues long. Germline V gives CDR1 MGHRA, CDR2 YSYEKL. V shed 4 bases and J shed 2 bases, with 6 bases lying between them. The CDR3 sequence: CASSPSAYEQYF. The CDR3 nucleotides read TGCGCCAGCAGCCCCTCGGCCTACGAGCAGTACTTC.

The chain carries TRBV2 and TRBJ2-3, with D possibly matching TRBD1 (7 bases). V was pared by 3 bases and J by 4 bases, with 14 bases between. The CDR3 has 15 amino acids. The germline gives CDR1 SNHLY, CDR2 FYNNEI. The CDR3 nucleotides are TGTGCCAGCAGTGAGGAGGGGGCGGGCGCAGATACGCAGTATTTT. This codes for CASSEEGAGADTQYF.

The chain employs TRBV4-1 and TRBJ2-1, with TRBD1 as a possible D gene (6 bases). This CDR3 is built from 16 residues. The germline V gene has CDR1 MGHRA and CDR2 YSYEKL. With 1 base removed from V and 2 bases from J, the gap between germline ends came to 12 bases. CDR3 nucleotide sequence: TGCGCCAGCAGCCAAGCTCCGGACAGAACCTACAATGAGCAGTTCTTC. It encodes CASSQAPDRTYNEQFF.

The chain is built from TRBV4-2 and TRBJ2-5; 7 bases match TRBD1. This CDR3 is built from 15 residues. Germline V gene sequence: CDR1 LGHNA, CDR2 YNFKEQ. The V segment lost 4 bases and the J segment 4 bases; nucleotides outside the gene matches: 9. CDR3 sequence: CASSPGQAQPETQYF. The CDR3 nucleotides are TGTGCCAGCAGCCCCGGACAGGCCCAACCAGAGACCCAGTACTTC.

The rearrangement joins TRBV5-4 to TRBJ2-2; D is perhaps TRBD1 (5 bases). V was shortened by 4 bases and J by 1 base, with 11 bases between the two germline ends. This CDR3 is 15 amino acids long. Germline V gene lookup returns CDR1 SGHNT and CDR2 YYREEE (reference sequence). Here the CDR3 DNA reads TGTGCCAGCAGCGGCGGACACCAGAACACCGGGGAGCTGTTTTTT. It codes for CASSGGHQNTGELFF.

The chain uses TRBV9 and TRBJ2-3, with TRBD2 matching over 7 bases. Germline loops: CDR1 SGDLS, CDR2 YYNGEE. This CDR3 has 16 amino acids. V was clipped by 0 bases and J by 0 bases; unmatched bases: 4. In nucleotides, the CDR3 is TGTGCCAGCAGCGTAGGGTCTAGCGGAAGCACAGATACGCAGTATTTT. This sequence encodes CASSVGSSGSTDTQYF.

CDR3 DNA sequence: TGTGCCAGTAGTAGGAGCCGGGACAGGGGGCTCGAGTACTTC. This translates into CASSRSRDRGLEYF. The chain links TRBV19 to TRBJ2-7; TRBD1 aligns across 12 bases. The CDR3 has 14 residues. V shed 4 bases and J 11 bases; nucleotides not matched to a gene: 9. The germline V gene encodes CDR1 LNHDA and CDR2 SQIVND (reference sequence).

The genes are TRBV7-9 and TRBJ1-1; the D gene is possibly TRBD1 (5 bases). This CDR3 has 15 residues. The V gene's germline CDR1 is SEHNR and CDR2 FQNEAQ (reference sequence). Trimming stripped 5 bases from V and 0 bases from J, with 13 bases between. The CDR3 region is CASSPGVGMNTEAFF. In nucleotides, the CDR3 is TGTGCCAGCAGCCCGGGGGTCGGGATGAACACTGAAGCTTTCTTT.

This sequence joins TRBV14 and TRBJ2-7; maybe TRBD2 (7 bases). CDR1 is SGHDN, CDR2 FVKESK, per germline. The germline V and J ends were trimmed by 0 bases and 5 bases, with 23 bases remaining between them. The CDR3 consists of 18 residues. DNA for the CDR3: TGTGCCAGCAGCCAAGATTTTGCCCCAGCGGGGACAACCAACGAGCAGTACTTC. Its protein product is CASSQDFAPAGTTNEQYF. The full variable domain, completed using reference TRBV14 and TRBJ2-7, is EAGVTQFPSHSVIEKGQTVTLRCDPISGHDNLYWYRRVMGKEIKFLLHFVKESKQDESGMPNNRFLAERTGGTYSTLKVQPAELEDSGVYFCASSQDFAPAGTTNEQYFGPGTRLTVT.

The gene calls are TRBV6-1 and TRBJ1-5; D is uncertain. Looked up from germline, CDR1 is MNHNS and CDR2 is SASEGT. The CDR3 spans 13 residues. The V gene lost 2 bases and the J gene lost 6 bases, with 8 bases spanning the gap. In DNA, the CDR3 is TGTGCCAGCAGTGAAATTCTGTCTCAGCCCCAGCATTTT. Translation gives CASSEILSQPQHF.

The genes are TRBV6-4 and TRBJ2-3; 11 nucleotides agree with TRBD2. Germline assignment: CDR1 MRHNA and CDR2 SNTAGT. The CDR3 consists of 15 residues. Trimming at V came to 3 bases and at J to 4 bases, leaving 3 bases not matched to a gene. The CDR3 DNA reads as TGTGCCAGCAGTGATAGCGGGGGGGCCGCAGATACGCAGTATTTT. Protein sequence: CASSDSGGAADTQYF.

This clone has just one count. This chain joins TRBV6-5 and TRBJ1-5; D gene ambiguous. V lost 0 bases to trimming and J lost 4 bases, with 10 bases between them. The CDR3 contains 15 residues. Germline CDR1 and CDR2: MNHEY and SVGAGI. The CDR3: CASSYSGRSNQPQHF. The CDR3 DNA reads as TGTGCCAGCAGTTACTCAGGGAGGAGTAATCAGCCCCAGCATTTT.

The genes are TRBV28 and TRBJ2-3; 13 bases match TRBD2. The CDR3 loop spans 19 amino acids. The germline V gene has CDR1 MDHEN and CDR2 SYDVKM. V lost 7 bases and J lost 5; bases outside the gene matches: 18. DNA of the CDR3: TGTGCCAGCACCACATCTAGGACTAGCGGGAGTCGGGCGGTAGATACGCAGTATTTT. This sequence encodes CASTTSRTSGSRAVDTQYF.

V and J are TRBV7-3 and TRBJ2-5; 11 bases are a match to TRBD2. Looked up from germline, CDR1 is SGHTA and CDR2 is FQGTGA. J gave up 4 bases and V 6 bases, and 7 bases lay outside the gene matches. The CDR3 runs to 15 residues. This chain's CDR3 is CASSSSGTSGETQYF. The CDR3 nucleotides read TGTGCCAGCAGTTCGTCCGGGACTAGCGGAGAGACCCAGTACTTC.

This chain joins TRBV27 and TRBJ2-5, with D maybe TRBD1 (5 bases). The CDR3 extends over 15 amino acids. CDR1 MNHEY and CDR2 SMNVEV come from the germline V gene (reference sequence). V gave up 4 bases and J gave up 2 bases, with 14 bases separating them. The CDR3: CASSSIRQLQETQYF. The CDR3 DNA follows: TGTGCCAGCAGTTCAATTAGACAGCTACAAGAGACCCAGTACTTC.

The rearrangement uses TRBV4-1 and TRBJ1-5; TRBD1 might be the D (6 bases). The CDR3 has 15 amino acids. Trimming shortened V by 4 bases and J by 0 bases, and 10 bases separated the two germline ends. Germline V gene lookup returns CDR1 MGHRA and CDR2 YSYEKL. In nucleotides, the CDR3 is TGCGCCAGCAGCCGGACAGTCTATAGCAATCAGCCCCAGCATTTT. This sequence encodes CASSRTVYSNQPQHF.

V gene TRBV4-1 combines with J gene TRBJ2-4; D is perhaps TRBD1 (5 bases). CDR3 length equals 16 residues. Trimming pared 3 bases from V and 1 base from J, leaving 13 bases between. Germline V gene lookup returns CDR1 MGHRA and CDR2 YSYEKL. CDR3 region: CASSQPTRDAKNIQYF. The CDR3 DNA reads as TGCGCCAGCAGCCAGCCTACCAGGGATGCCAAAAACATTCAGTACTTC.